Here is one T cell receptor beta chain with its context. The sample belongs to a study of blood T cell repertoires in COVID-19. About the study: Samples taken during acute and convalescent COVID-19 were collected in the United States, Italy and Spain. In each case, the material was cDNA or gDNA derived from T cells, B-cell-depleted T cells, or PBMCs.

Between the trimmed V and J ends, which lost 1 base and 3 bases, there was a span of 10 bases. The CDR3 runs 15 residues. Germline-derived CDR1 and CDR2 are LNHDA and SQIVND (reference sequence). Authors' methods: Reference gene primers were amplified, and this amplification served to estimate nucleated cell counts. Profiling relied on immunoSEQ multiplex PCR, and the TCRdb table lists in-frame clones only, not all of them. That table furnishes V, J and clone size, whereas the DNA furnished D and trimming. The data contain fewer than 300,000 clones, 80% to 90% of them singletons. The sequencing sample was made of peripheral blood. The clonotype originates from a man in his forties or fifties with COVID-19, enrolled during active disease. The V gene is TRBV19, the J gene TRBJ1-5; tentatively, D is TRBD1 (6 bases). CDR3 loop: CASSIGQADNQPQHF. CDR3 sequence (DNA): TGTGCCAGTAGTATAGGACAGGCGGACAATCAGCCCCAGCATTTT.